This TCR beta chain was captured in a study of OX40 agonist ivuxolimab in advanced cancers. Repertoires were generated with immunoSEQ multiplex PCR, while TCRdb's copy carries only in-frame clones and drops some. The sample has some 66,000 clones, 60% to 80% seen once. Germline-derived CDR1 and CDR2 are SNHLY and FYNNEI. This CDR3 spans 15 amino acids. Losses at the gene ends were 5 bases for V and 6 bases for J; bases not matched to a gene: 8. This clonotype was obtained from an adult with an advanced solid tumor such as melanoma, head and neck, liver or kidney cancer. This rearrangement joins TRBV2 to TRBJ2-1, with 9 nucleotides matching TRBD2. This specimen was CD4+ or CD8+ T cells sorted from blood, taken in a trial of the OX40 agonist ivuxolimab. CDR3 in amino acids: CASSRGLAGVNEQFF. DNA of the CDR3: TGTGCCAGCAGTCGTGGTTTAGCGGGAGTCAATGAGCAGTTCTTC.